This T cell receptor (beta chain) comes out of a study of T cells in Graves' hyperthyroidism and ophthalmopathy. This CDR3 region has 19 residues. In germline, CDR1 is SEHNR, CDR2 FQNEAQ (reference sequence). The ends lost 0 bases at V and 1 base at J; junction bases unmatched: 15. It was 8 to 10 ml of fresh peripheral blood that supplied the PBMCs. Amplification targeted TCR beta CDR3 regions from RNA transcripts. An initial round of RT-PCR targeting the TCR CDR3 relied on the HTBI primer set. TCRdb reprocessed the multiplex PCR reads via MiXCR and lists one record per CDR3 protein. The repertoire includes nearly 600,000 distinct CDR3 sequences, approximately 14% of them detected once, and 7.1% sits in the top ten.

The sequence came from a young woman with Graves' ophthalmopathy. The chain joins TRBV7-9 to TRBJ2-7; TRBD2 matches at 7 bases. The sequencing input was blood. Written as DNA, the CDR3 is TGTGCCAGCAGCTTAGCGCGGCTAGCGGCAGGAAGGGTTTCCTACGAGCAGTACTTC. Residues: CASSLARLAAGRVSYEQYF.